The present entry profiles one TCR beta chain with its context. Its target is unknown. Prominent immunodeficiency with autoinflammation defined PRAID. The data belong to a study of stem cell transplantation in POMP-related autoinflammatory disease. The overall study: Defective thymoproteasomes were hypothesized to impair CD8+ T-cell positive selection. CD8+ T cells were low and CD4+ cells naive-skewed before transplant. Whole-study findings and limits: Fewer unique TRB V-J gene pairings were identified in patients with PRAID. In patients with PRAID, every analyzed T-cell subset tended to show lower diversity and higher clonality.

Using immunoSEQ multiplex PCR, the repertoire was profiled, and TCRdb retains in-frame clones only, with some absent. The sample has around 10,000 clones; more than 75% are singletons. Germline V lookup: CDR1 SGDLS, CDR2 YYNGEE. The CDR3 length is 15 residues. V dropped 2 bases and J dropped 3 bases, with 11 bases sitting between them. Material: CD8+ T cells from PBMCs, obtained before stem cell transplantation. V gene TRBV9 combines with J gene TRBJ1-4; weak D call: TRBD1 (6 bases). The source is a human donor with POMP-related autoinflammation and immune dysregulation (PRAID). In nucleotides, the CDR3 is TGTGCCAGCAGCGTCTCAGGGGCGGCTAATGAAAAACTGTTTTTT. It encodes CASSVSGAANEKLFF.